What follows are 21 T cell receptor beta chains derived from one specimen sequenced in a study of CD8+ T cells in alopecia areata. CD4, CD8alpha, NKG2D, NKG2ACE and other markers were used to sort pooled cutaneous lymph node cells. Following RNA extraction, reverse transcription yielded cDNA that acted as the sequencing template. TCRdb keeps only in-frame clones here, not all; method: immunoSEQ multiplex PCR. The repertoire consists of around 300,000 clones, none detected only once. Material for sequencing was CD4+ T cells sorted from a lymph node. These receptors all stem from a C3H/HeJ mouse with alopecia areata. The mouse strain carries the MHC haplotype H2-k.

This clone has more than one count but fewer than ten. Gene names denote mouse genes. The read ends 4 residues shy of where the CDR3 ends; the end is completed using the germline J gene. The sample has other DNA sequences that encode this CDR3 too. The V gene is TRBV1, the J gene TRBJ2-5; 10 bases align to TRBD2. Germline V lookup: CDR1 NSQYPW, CDR2 LRSPGD (reference sequence). The CDR3 runs 14 residues. The CDR3 loop is CTCSAGTGVDTQYF. CDR3 bases read: TGCACCTGCAGTGCCGGGACTGGGGTAGAC.

Concerning this clone: These gene names are mouse names. The observed sequence ends 3 residues before the CDR3 terminus, with the missing tail filled in from the germline J gene. V gene TRBV19 combines with J gene TRBJ1-6, with TRBD1 matching 8 bases. TRBJ1-6 belongs to the ORF category, with a function that is uncertain. Germline values: CDR1 FNHDT, CDR2 SITEND (reference sequence). V dropped 4 bases and J dropped 9; count of bases not matched to a gene: 0. This CDR3 region has 12 residues. Here the CDR3 reads CASSDRGSPLYF. The CDR3 bases that were read are TGTGCCAGCAGTGACAGGGGTTCGCCC.

This clone was recorded a few times. These gene names are mouse names. Sequencing ends 4 residues short of the CDR3 end; the germline J gene provides the rest. This CDR3 is also generated by other DNA sequences in the sample. The chain recombines TRBV19 with TRBJ2-2, with a weak D call TRBD1 (5 bases). This CDR3 contains 15 residues. The germline V gene has CDR1 FNHDT and CDR2 SITEND (reference sequence). V was trimmed by 2 bases and J by 1 base, leaving 9 bases between them. The sequenced part of the CDR3 DNA is TGTGCCAGCAGTATCCAGGGAGGAAACACCGGG. Translated, it gives CASSIQGGNTG. The full CDR3 protein is CASSIQGGNTGQLYF. The whole variable domain, filled in from reference TRBV19 and TRBJ2-2, reads GGIITQTPKFLIGQEGQKLTLKCQQNFNHDTMYWYRQDSGKGLRLIYYSITENDLQKGDLSEGYDASREKKSSFSLTVTSAQKNEMAVFLCASSIQGGNTGQLYFGEGSKLTVL.

This clone has more than one count but fewer than ten. Gene names and germline match the mouse. The sequenced fragment ends 4 residues before the CDR3 boundary, so the rest is inferred from the germline J gene. The chain is built from TRBV1 and TRBJ2-1; 9 bases align to TRBD1. The CDR3 has 16 residues. Trimming cost V 0 bases and J 3 bases; bases outside gene matches: 3. Germline V gives CDR1 NSQYPW, CDR2 LRSPGD (reference sequence). The sequenced part of the CDR3 DNA is TGCACCTGCAGTGCAGAGACAGGGGGTGTCTATGCT. This gives the protein CTCSAETGGVYA. Given in full, the CDR3 is CTCSAETGGVYAEQFF.

The table lists this clone with a few counts. Here the gene names and germline are mouse. The read halts 4 residues ahead of the CDR3 end, with the missing end drawn from the germline J gene. The rearrangement links TRBV13-1 to TRBJ2-5; D possibly corresponds to TRBD1 (6 bases). Germline assignment: CDR1 NSHNY and CDR2 SYGAGN. With 0 bases removed from V and 1 base from J, the gap between germline ends came to 6 bases. The CDR3 length is 14 residues. The DNA read from the CDR3 is TGTGCCAGCAGTGATGACAGGGACCAAGAC. This gives the protein CASSDDRDQD. The whole CDR3 reads CASSDDRDQDTQYF.

About this clone itself: Genes and germline come from the mouse. The missing CDR3 end, 4 residues past where the read stops, is filled in from the germline J gene. The chain employs TRBV1 and TRBJ2-4; 9 bases match TRBD2. With 5 bases clipped from V and 0 bases from J, the junction kept 3 bases outside the gene matches. Germline lookup yields CDR1 NSQYPW and CDR2 LRSPGD (reference sequence). The CDR3 is 15 residues long. The sequenced CDR3 bases are TGCACCTGCAGTCCCGGACTGGGGAGTCAAAAC. Translating gives CTCSPGLGSQN. The complete CDR3 protein is CTCSPGLGSQNTLYF.

This clone was recorded a few times. Gene and germline names: mouse. The read ends 4 residues before the CDR3 terminus; that terminus is restored from the germline J gene. The chain carries TRBV5 and TRBJ2-7, with 9 bases that match TRBD2. V was pared by 4 bases and J by 0 bases, with 1 base of the junction left unmatched. The CDR3 is made up of 14 amino acids. The germline V gene has CDR1 LGHNA and CDR2 YNLKQL (reference sequence). CDR3 loop: CASSRDWVSYEQYF. CDR3 DNA, as far as it was read: TGTGCCAGCAGCCGGGACTGGGTCTCCTAT.

This clone was counted between two and nine times. The gene names given are mouse names. Coverage ceases 4 residues before the CDR3 finishes, and the germline J gene fills in the end. The sample holds other DNA sequences that translate to the same CDR3. This sequence joins TRBV1 and TRBJ1-1, with TRBD1 matching 9 bases. V lost 3 bases, J lost 4 bases, and 3 bases stayed unmatched. The germline V gene encodes CDR1 NSQYPW and CDR2 LRSPGD (reference sequence). CDR3 size: 14 residues. CDR3 sequence reads: CTCSAGQGGTEVFF. Partial CDR3 DNA: TGCACCTGCAGTGCGGGACAGGGCGGCACA.

This clone was recorded a few times. Mouse germline and gene names are used. The read halts 4 residues ahead of the CDR3 end, with the missing end drawn from the germline J gene. This chain uses TRBV5 with TRBJ2-4; tentatively, D is TRBD1 (5 bases). The ends were cut back, 0 bases at V and 0 bases at J, with 10 bases in the middle. The V gene's germline CDR1 is LGHNA and CDR2 YNLKQL (reference sequence). The CDR3 sequence is 16 residues long. The CDR3 spells CASSQEPRQSQNTLYF. The CDR3 bases that were read are TGTGCCAGCAGCCAAGAGCCGAGACAGAGTCAAAAC.

This clone was picked up many times. All gene names here are mouse names. With the read ending 4 residues before the CDR3 end, the germline J gene is used to fill in that end. At the DNA level, this CDR3 is encoded by other sequences in the same sample as well. The chain uses TRBV17 and TRBJ2-5; the match to TRBD1 covers 7 bases. V lost 3 bases to trimming and J lost 3 bases; unmatched junction nucleotides: 0. There are 13 residues in the CDR3. Germline CDR1 MNHDT, CDR2 YYDKIL. The CDR3 region is CASSRGQQDTQYF. The part of the CDR3 DNA that was read is TGTGCTAGCAGTAGGGGACAGCAAGAC.

This clone was seen a handful of times. The genes and germline here are from mouse. The read comes to an end 4 residues before the CDR3 does, leaving the germline J gene to fill in the end. The V gene is TRBV13-3, the J gene TRBJ2-5, with TRBD1 identical over 9 bases. The CDR3 sequence is 14 residues long. Trimming took 5 bases from V and 3 from J; bases not matched to a gene: 4. The V gene's germline CDR1 is NNHDY and CDR2 SYVADS. This CDR3 is CASRTGGSQDTQYF. Incomplete CDR3 DNA: TGTGCCAGCAGGACAGGGGGGTCTCAAGAC. The full variable domain, completed using reference TRBV13-3 and TRBJ2-5, is EAAVTQSPRSKVAVTGGKVTLSCHQTNNHDYMYWYRQDTGHGLRLIHYSYVADSTEKGDIPDGYKASRPSQENFSLILELASLSQTAVYFCASRTGGSQDTQYFGPGTRLLVL.

This clone was counted between two and nine times. Gene names denote mouse genes. Coverage ceases 4 residues before the CDR3 finishes, and the germline J gene fills in the end. This same CDR3 is encoded by further DNA sequences in the sample. The chain couples TRBV1 to TRBJ2-4; D uncertain. This CDR3 is built from 15 residues. Looked up from germline, CDR1 is NSQYPW and CDR2 is LRSPGD (reference sequence). Between the trimmed V and J ends, which lost 0 bases and 0 bases, there was a span of 7 bases. CDR3 loop: CTCSADMGSQNTLYF. The CDR3 DNA, read in part, is TGCACCTGCAGTGCAGATATGGGTAGTCAAAAC.

To note about this clone: The gene names here belong to mouse. The DNA ends 4 residues before the CDR3 does, and the rest of the CDR3 is filled in from the germline J gene. This rearrangement joins TRBV19 to TRBJ2-4, with a tentative D call TRBD1 (6 bases). The ends were cut back, 0 bases at V and 3 bases at J, with 14 bases in the middle. The CDR3 covers 16 residues. The germline CDR1 and CDR2 sequences are FNHDT and SITEND (reference sequence). The CDR3 loop reads CASSIGSGRGQNTLYF. The DNA read from the CDR3 is TGTGCCAGCAGTATAGGATCCGGCAGGGGACAAAAC.

On this clone: The listed genes are named as in mouse. The read gets to within 4 residues of the CDR3 end, and the germline J gene fills in the rest. The chain recombines TRBV13-3 with TRBJ2-2, with TRBD1 matching over 8 bases. In germline, CDR1 is NNHDY, CDR2 SYVADS. J gave up 6 bases and V 2 bases, and 3 bases lay outside the gene matches. The CDR3 is made up of 14 amino acids. The covered CDR3 bases are TGTGCCAGCAGTGACGGCAGGGGGCCCGGG. Its protein is CASSDGRGPG. The CDR3, in full, reads CASSDGRGPGQLYF.

This clone was seen a few times. These gene names are mouse names. The read falls 4 residues short of the CDR3 end, and the missing part is taken from the germline J gene. The identical CDR3 is also encoded by other nucleotide sequences in the sample. The rearrangement joins TRBV5 to TRBJ2-3, with D perhaps TRBD1 (6 bases). The V end lost 0 bases, the J end lost 1 base, and 11 bases lay between the germline ends. Germline CDR1 reads LGHNA; CDR2 reads YNLKQL (reference sequence). The CDR3 length is 16 residues. The CDR3 bases that were read are TGTGCCAGCAGCCAAGAAACAGGGCAGGGTGCAGAA. Translation gives CASSQETGQGAE. The full CDR3 protein is CASSQETGQGAETLYF.

About this clone itself: Mouse germline and gene names are used. The sequenced fragment ends 3 residues before the CDR3 boundary, so the rest is inferred from the germline J gene. V usage is TRBV19 and J usage is TRBJ1-6, with 8 positions matching TRBD1. TRBJ1-6 is recorded as an ORF, its role being uncertain. Trimming at V came to 2 bases and at J to 11 bases, leaving 3 bases not matched to a gene. Germline V gene lookup returns CDR1 FNHDT and CDR2 SITEND (reference sequence). The CDR3 is 13 amino acids. Partial CDR3 DNA: TGTGCCAGCAGTATGGACAGGGCGGCGCCC. Protein product: CASSMDRAAP. The entire CDR3 protein is CASSMDRAAPLYF.

In the case of this clone: Germline and genes: mouse. The CDR3 is CTCSSQGNYAEQFF. CDR3 bases read: TGCACCTGCAGTTCTCAGGGGAACTATGCT. The chain recombines TRBV1 with TRBJ2-1, with D possibly TRBD1 on 6 matching bases. The read falls 4 residues short of the CDR3 end, and the missing part is taken from the germline J gene. The CDR3 runs 14 residues. V was pared by 5 bases and J by 1 base, with 9 bases between. From germline, CDR1 is NSQYPW and CDR2 LRSPGD (reference sequence).

This clone was detected only a few times. The germline and genes are mouse ones. The read ends 4 residues shy of where the CDR3 ends; the end is completed using the germline J gene. The rearrangement joins TRBV13-3 to TRBJ2-1, with TRBD1 matching 8 bases. Germline CDR1 reads NNHDY; CDR2 reads SYVADS. The CDR3 loop spans 14 amino acids. The CDR3 region is CASSDQDREAEQFF. CDR3 bases read: TGTGCCAGCAGTGATCAGGACAGGGAAGCT.

This clone was seen a handful of times. Gene names follow the mouse nomenclature. Coverage ceases 4 residues before the CDR3 finishes, and the germline J gene fills in the end. The chain is built from TRBV3 and TRBJ2-5; maybe TRBD2 (5 bases). The V end was cut by 1 base, the J end by 0 bases, with 5 bases between. CDR1 SNHLY and CDR2 FYNGKV come from the germline V gene (reference sequence). The CDR3 has 14 residues. CDR3 amino acids: CASSLGTNQDTQYF. The CDR3 bases that were read are TGTGCCAGCAGCTTAGGGACTAACCAAGAC.

As to this clone: The genes are named according to mouse. Read coverage stops 4 residues before the CDR3 terminus; the germline J gene supplies the remainder. The V gene is TRBV17, the J gene TRBJ2-5; 12 bases match TRBD2. V lost 2 bases, J lost 2 bases, and 5 bases stayed unmatched. Germline assignment: CDR1 MNHDT and CDR2 YYDKIL. This CDR3 has 17 residues. The CDR3 region is CASSRIRDWGVQDTQYF. Incomplete CDR3 DNA: TGTGCTAGCAGTAGAATCCGGGACTGGGGGGTCCAAGAC. Together with reference TRBV17 and TRBJ2-5, the CDR3 gives the full variable domain: DTTVKQNPRYKLARVGKPVNLICSQTMNHDTMYWYQKKPNQAPKLLLFYYDKILNREADTFEKFQSSRPNNSFCSLYIGSAGLEYSAMYLCASSRIRDWGVQDTQYFGPGTRLLVL.

Only a few counts were recorded for this clone. The germline and genes are mouse ones. The CDR3 end falls 4 residues outside the read, so it is completed with the germline J gene. Other DNA sequences in this sample translate to the same CDR3. The gene calls are TRBV19 and TRBJ2-1, with D possibly TRBD1 on 5 matching bases. Per the germline V gene, CDR1 is FNHDT and CDR2 is SITEND (reference sequence). This CDR3 is built from 12 residues. V was clipped by 8 bases and J by 1 base, with 7 bases between them. The DNA read from the CDR3 is TGTGCCAGTAGGGGAAACTATGCT. Translating gives CASRGNYA. The full CDR3 reads CASRGNYAEQFF. The full variable domain, in which reference TRBV19 and TRBJ2-1 provide the parts outside the CDR3, is GGIITQTPKFLIGQEGQKLTLKCQQNFNHDTMYWYRQDSGKGLRLIYYSITENDLQKGDLSEGYDASREKKSSFSLTVTSAQKNEMAVFLCASRGNYAEQFFGPGTRLTVL.